These T cell receptor beta chains were read from a single sample in a study of vaccination and CD4 T cells after COVID-19. TCRdb recomputed calls from the PCR reads with MiXCR, one row per CDR3 protein. Of around 19,000 distinct CDR3 sequences listed, 55% are singletons. These receptors' antigens are unknown. Sequencing was done on a sample of CD4+ T cells from blood, cultured in vitro. The receptors were gathered from a human donor who had recovered from COVID-19. Each CDR3 is given with its conserved first and last residue. D genes are given only for firm matches. Part of the rows lack a size; the others show once, few, many or a class for expanded clones.

v_call,d_call,j_call,clone_size,cdr3_nt,cdr3_aa
TRBV20-1,NA,TRBJ2-2,NA,TGCAGTGCTAGAGATCGCCTTGACACCGGGGAGCTGTTTTTT,CSARDRLDTGELFF
TRBV11-3,NA,TRBJ1-3,NA,TGTGCCAGCAGCTTAGTGACTCGAGGGAACACCATATATTTT,CASSLVTRGNTIYF
TRBV19,NA,TRBJ1-6,few,TGTGCCAGTACGTCGTACGGCGCCCAAGATTCACCCCTCCACTTT,CASTSYGAQDSPLHF
TRBV7-2,NA,TRBJ1-2,few,TGTGCCAGCAGCTCCTACAGGGTGCACTATGGCTACACCTTC,CASSSYRVHYGYTF
TRBV6-2/TRBV6-3,NA,TRBJ2-7,few,TGTGCCAGCAGTTACTCGCCAGTCTCTAGCGCCTACGAGCAGTACTTC,CASSYSPVSSAYEQYF
TRBV30,TRBD1,TRBJ2-4,NA,TGTGCCTGGGGACAGGCAGTTAACATTCAGTACTTC,CAWGQAVNIQYF
TRBV10-1,TRBD1,TRBJ2-2,NA,TGCGCCAGCAGCCCCGTCGGGACAGGAAACACCGGGGAGCTGTTTTTT,CASSPVGTGNTGELFF
TRBV10-3,TRBD2,TRBJ2-1,NA,TGTGCCATCAGCAAGATGGGACTAGCGGGAGTAAACAATGAGCAGTTCTTC,CAISKMGLAGVNNEQFF
TRBV6-1,TRBD2,TRBJ2-3,NA,TGTGCCAGCAGTCGAGTCGCGGGAGTTCGCACAGATACGCAGTATTTT,CASSRVAGVRTDTQYF
TRBV10-3,NA,TRBJ2-5,few,TGTGCCATCAGTGAGGGTGAAGAAGAGACCCAGTACTTC,CAISEGEEETQYF
TRBV7-9,TRBD2,TRBJ2-7,NA,TGTGCCAGCAGCTTAGCTGGGCGGGGGACCTCCTACGAGCAGTACTTC,CASSLAGRGTSYEQYF
TRBV10-3,NA,TRBJ1-2,few,TGTGCCATCTGGGACCGGGGCTATGGCTACACCTTC,CAIWDRGYGYTF
TRBV27,TRBD1,TRBJ1-5,NA,TGTGCCAGCAGTTCCGTCACGGGACAGGTCTTACAGCCCCAGCATTTT,CASSSVTGQVLQPQHF
TRBV7-2,TRBD1,TRBJ1-2,NA,TGTGCCAGCAGCTTAGGACAGGGCTGGTATGGCTACACCTTC,CASSLGQGWYGYTF
TRBV2,NA,TRBJ1-1,NA,TGTGCCAGCAAGGGCACCGGGCCTGAAGCTTTCTTT,CASKGTGPEAFF
TRBV10-3,NA,TRBJ2-2,few,TGTGCCATCAGTGAAGACCGACCGAACCCCGGGGAGCTGTTTTTT,CAISEDRPNPGELFF
TRBV6-2/TRBV6-3,NA,TRBJ2-1,NA,TGTGCCAGCAGTTACTCGTTGGCTCGACCGACGGCCGCGTGCTTCTTC,CASSYSLARPTAACFF
TRBV11-2,TRBD2,TRBJ2-7,NA,TGTGCCAGCAGCCTGCTCCTCAGAGCGGGGGACTCCTACGAGCAGTACTTC,CASSLLLRAGDSYEQYF
TRBV6-1,TRBD1,TRBJ1-2,NA,TGTGCCAGCAGTGGGACAGGGAATTACCTTAACTATGGCTACACCTTC,CASSGTGNYLNYGYTF
TRBV5-1,NA,TRBJ1-1,few,TGCGCCAGCAGCTTGGCCAAGCATTCCACTGAAGCTTTCTTT,CASSLAKHSTEAFF
TRBV28,TRBD1,TRBJ1-4,few,TGTGCCAGCAGTCAACAGGGGAATAGTGAAAAACTGTTTTTT,CASSQQGNSEKLFF
TRBV20-1,NA,TRBJ1-1,NA,TGCAGTGCTAGAGGGGGGGGTCCCAGTGAAGCTTTCTTT,CSARGGGPSEAFF
TRBV11-3,TRBD2,TRBJ2-1,NA,TGTGCCAGCAGCTTAGCATCGGCGGGAGGATACAATGAGCAGTTCTTC,CASSLASAGGYNEQFF
TRBV5-1,NA,TRBJ2-1,NA,TGCGCCAGCAGCTTGCTCTCAGCGAGTCACAATGAGCAGTTCTTC,CASSLLSASHNEQFF
TRBV19,NA,TRBJ2-1,few,TGTGCCAGTAGTAATGGCAGGGTGTGGAATGAGCAGTTCTTC,CASSNGRVWNEQFF
TRBV7-9,NA,TRBJ2-1,NA,TGTGCCAGCAGCCCCCCGGAGCAGTTCTTC,CASSPPEQFF
TRBV28,NA,TRBJ2-5,NA,TGTGCCAGCAGTTCCAACGGACACTTCCAGTACTTC,CASSSNGHFQYF
TRBV6-2/TRBV6-3,NA,TRBJ1-1,NA,TGTGCCAGCAGGAAACACAGGGACGGAGGCACTGAAGCTTTCTTT,CASRKHRDGGTEAFF
TRBV7-8,NA,TRBJ2-7,NA,TGTGCCAGCAGCCCCCACAGTGTCGCGGGCGGGTACGAGCAGTACTTC,CASSPHSVAGGYEQYF
TRBV11-2,NA,TRBJ2-3,NA,TGTGCCAGCAGCCTTAATAGTGATACGCAGTATTTT,CASSLNSDTQYF
TRBV27,TRBD2,TRBJ2-3,NA,TGTGCCAGCAACCGGCGGGAGGTCACAGATACGCAGTATTTT,CASNRREVTDTQYF
TRBV19,NA,TRBJ2-7,NA,TGCGCCAGTAGCGACGATTTAGGGTTTCACGCCTACGAGCAGTACTTC,CASSDDLGFHAYEQYF
TRBV10-3,NA,TRBJ2-6,few,TGTGCCATCAGAGCCTCGGGGGCTGGGGCCAACGTCCTGACTTTC,CAIRASGAGANVLTF
TRBV6-5,NA,TRBJ1-2,NA,TGTGCCAGCAGTTACGGAGTCAGTGGCTACACCTTC,CASSYGVSGYTF
TRBV5-6,NA,TRBJ1-1,few,TGTGCCAGCAGCCCCTCAGACAGGCGGGACACTGAAGCTTTCTTT,CASSPSDRRDTEAFF
TRBV4-1,NA,TRBJ1-2,NA,TGCGCCAGCAGCCTACAGGCGGACTATGGCTACACCTTC,CASSLQADYGYTF
TRBV19,TRBD2,TRBJ2-1,NA,TGTGCCAGTAGTCCTATTAGCGGGAGAGAATACAATGAGCAGTTCTTC,CASSPISGREYNEQFF
TRBV10-3,NA,TRBJ1-2,few,TGTGCCATCAGTGAGATCGAGGGGGTCGGGGGCTACACCTTC,CAISEIEGVGGYTF
TRBV19,TRBD1,TRBJ1-1,NA,TGTGCCAGTAGTCTCGACAGGGGGAACACTGAAGCTTTCTTT,CASSLDRGNTEAFF